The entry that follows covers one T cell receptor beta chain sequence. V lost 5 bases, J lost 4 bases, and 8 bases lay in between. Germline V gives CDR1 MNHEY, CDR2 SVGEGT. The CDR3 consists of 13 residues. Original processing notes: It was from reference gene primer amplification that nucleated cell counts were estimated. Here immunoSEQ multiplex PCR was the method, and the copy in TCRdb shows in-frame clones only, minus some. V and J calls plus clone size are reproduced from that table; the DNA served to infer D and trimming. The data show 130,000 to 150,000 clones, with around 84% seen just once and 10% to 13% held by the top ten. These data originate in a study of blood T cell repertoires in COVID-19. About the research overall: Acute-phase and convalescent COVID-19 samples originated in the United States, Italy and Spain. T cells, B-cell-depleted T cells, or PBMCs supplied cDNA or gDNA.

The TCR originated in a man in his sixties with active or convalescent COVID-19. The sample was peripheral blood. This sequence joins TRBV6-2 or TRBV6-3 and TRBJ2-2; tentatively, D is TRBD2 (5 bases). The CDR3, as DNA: TGTGCCAGCAGTCGAGGGTTCACCGGGGAGCTGTTTTTT. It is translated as CASSRGFTGELFF.